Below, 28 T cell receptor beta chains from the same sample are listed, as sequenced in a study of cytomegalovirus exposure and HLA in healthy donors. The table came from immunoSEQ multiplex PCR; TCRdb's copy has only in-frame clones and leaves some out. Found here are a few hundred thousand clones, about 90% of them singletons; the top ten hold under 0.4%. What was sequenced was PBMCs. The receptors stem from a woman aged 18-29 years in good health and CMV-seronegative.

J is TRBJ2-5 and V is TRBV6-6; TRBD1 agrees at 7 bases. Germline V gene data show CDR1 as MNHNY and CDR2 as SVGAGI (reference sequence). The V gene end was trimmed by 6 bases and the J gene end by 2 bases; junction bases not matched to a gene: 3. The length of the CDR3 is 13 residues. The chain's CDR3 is CASRGTEQETQYF. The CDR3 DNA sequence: TGTGCCAGCAGAGGGACAGAGCAAGAGACCCAGTACTTC.

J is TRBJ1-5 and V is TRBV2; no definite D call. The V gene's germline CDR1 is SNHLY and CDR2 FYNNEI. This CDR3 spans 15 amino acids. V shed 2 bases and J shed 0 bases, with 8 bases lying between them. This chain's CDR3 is CASSEQTFSNQPQHF. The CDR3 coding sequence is TGTGCCAGCAGTGAACAGACTTTTAGCAATCAGCCCCAGCATTTT.

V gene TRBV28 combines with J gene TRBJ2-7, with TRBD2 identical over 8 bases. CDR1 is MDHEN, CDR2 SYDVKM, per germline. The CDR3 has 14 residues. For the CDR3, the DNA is TGTGCCAGCAGTCTACCCCCCTGGACTAGCTTGGAGAACGTC. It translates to CASSLPPWTSLENV.

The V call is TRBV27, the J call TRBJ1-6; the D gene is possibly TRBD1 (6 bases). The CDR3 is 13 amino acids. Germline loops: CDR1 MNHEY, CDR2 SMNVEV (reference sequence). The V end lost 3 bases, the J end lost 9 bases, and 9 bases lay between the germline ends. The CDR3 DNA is TGTGCCAGCAGTTTCAGGGGTGGTTCACCCCTCCACTTT. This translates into CASSFRGGSPLHF.

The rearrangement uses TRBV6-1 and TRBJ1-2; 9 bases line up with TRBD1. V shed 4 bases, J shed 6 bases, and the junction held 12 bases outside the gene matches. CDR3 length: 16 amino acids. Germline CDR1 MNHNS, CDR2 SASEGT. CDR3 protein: CASSAPNTGGPDGYTF. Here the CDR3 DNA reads TGTGCCAGCAGTGCCCCAAACACAGGGGGCCCTGATGGCTACACCTTC.

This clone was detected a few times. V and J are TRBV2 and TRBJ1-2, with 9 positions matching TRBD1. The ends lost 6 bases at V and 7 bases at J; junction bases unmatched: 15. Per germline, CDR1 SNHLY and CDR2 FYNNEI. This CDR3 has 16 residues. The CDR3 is CASRPGQGLSWSGYTF. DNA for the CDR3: TGTGCCAGCAGACCGGGACAGGGTTTATCGTGGAGTGGCTACACCTTC.

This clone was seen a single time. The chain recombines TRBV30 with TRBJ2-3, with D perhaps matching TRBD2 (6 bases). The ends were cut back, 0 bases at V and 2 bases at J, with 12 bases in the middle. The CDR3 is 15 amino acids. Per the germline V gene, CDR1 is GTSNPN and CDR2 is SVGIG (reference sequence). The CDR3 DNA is TGTGCCTGGAGTGTTGCGGGGCGCGACACAGATACGCAGTATTTT. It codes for CAWSVAGRDTDTQYF.

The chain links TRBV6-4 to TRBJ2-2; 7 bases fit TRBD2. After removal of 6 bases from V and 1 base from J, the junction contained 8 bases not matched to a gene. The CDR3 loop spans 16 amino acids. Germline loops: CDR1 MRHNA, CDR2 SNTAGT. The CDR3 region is CASSPMGGWNTGELFF. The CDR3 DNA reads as TGTGCCAGCAGCCCCATGGGGGGGTGGAACACCGGGGAGCTGTTTTTT.

CDR3 bases: TGCGCCAGCAGCTTGGGTCTTAGCGGGGCCTACGAGCAGTACTTC. Translating gives CASSLGLSGAYEQYF. The chain carries TRBV5-1 and TRBJ2-7; 8 bases are a match to TRBD2. The V and J ends lost 0 bases and 2 bases, in that order; junction bases with no gene match: 4. The CDR3 is 15 amino acids. In germline, CDR1 is SGHRS, CDR2 YFSETQ.

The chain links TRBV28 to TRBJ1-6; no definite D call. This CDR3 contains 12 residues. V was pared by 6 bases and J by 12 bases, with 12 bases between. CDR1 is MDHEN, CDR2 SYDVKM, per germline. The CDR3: CASSPPRGPLHF. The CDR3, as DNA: TGTGCCAGCAGCCCCCCCCGGGGACCCCTCCACTTT.

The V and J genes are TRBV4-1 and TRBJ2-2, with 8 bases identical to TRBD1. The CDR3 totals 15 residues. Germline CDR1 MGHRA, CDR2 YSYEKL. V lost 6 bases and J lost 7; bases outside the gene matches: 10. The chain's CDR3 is CASRKGQGIFGELFF. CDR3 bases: TGCGCCAGCAGGAAAGGACAGGGCATTTTCGGGGAGCTGTTTTTT.

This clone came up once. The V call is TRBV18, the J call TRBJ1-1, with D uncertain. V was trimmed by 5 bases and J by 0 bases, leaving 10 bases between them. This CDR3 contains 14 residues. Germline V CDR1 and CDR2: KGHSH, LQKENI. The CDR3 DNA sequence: TGTGCCAGCTCATTCGCCGGTATGAACACTGAAGCTTTCTTT. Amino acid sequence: CASSFAGMNTEAFF.

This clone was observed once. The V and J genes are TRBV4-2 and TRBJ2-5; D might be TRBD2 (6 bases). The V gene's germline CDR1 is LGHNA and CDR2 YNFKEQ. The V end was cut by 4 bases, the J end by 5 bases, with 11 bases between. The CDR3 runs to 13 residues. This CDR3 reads CASSLSRGETQYF. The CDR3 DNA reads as TGTGCCAGCAGCCTCTCGCGGGGCGAGACCCAGTACTTC.

The CDR3 DNA follows: TGTGCCAGCAGTTACGTTCAGGGGGGTGATTCACCCCTCCACTTT. The encoded protein is CASSYVQGGDSPLHF. V and J are TRBV6-5 and TRBJ1-6, with 7 bases that match TRBD1. The ends lost 2 bases at V and 8 bases at J; junction bases unmatched: 6. CDR1 and CDR2 (germline): MNHEY, SVGAGI. This CDR3 has 15 residues.

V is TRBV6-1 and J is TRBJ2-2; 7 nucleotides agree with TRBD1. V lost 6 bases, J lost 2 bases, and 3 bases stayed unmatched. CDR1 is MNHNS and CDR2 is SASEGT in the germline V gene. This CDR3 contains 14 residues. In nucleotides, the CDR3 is TGTGCCAGCAGGGGACAGCTAAACACCGGGGAGCTGTTTTTT. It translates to CASRGQLNTGELFF.

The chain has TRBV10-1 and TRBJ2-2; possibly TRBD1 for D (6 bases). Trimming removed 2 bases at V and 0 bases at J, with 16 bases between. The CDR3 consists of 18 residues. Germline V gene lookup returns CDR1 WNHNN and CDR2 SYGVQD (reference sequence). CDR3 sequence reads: CASSENAIRGSNTGELFF. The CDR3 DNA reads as TGCGCCAGCAGTGAGAACGCGATCAGGGGATCGAACACCGGGGAGCTGTTTTTT.

The CDR3 here is CASSLYRGYEQYF. CDR3 bases: TGTGCCAGCAGTTTATACAGGGGCTACGAGCAGTACTTC. This sequence joins TRBV27 and TRBJ2-7; TRBD1 matches 7 bases. This CDR3 has 13 residues. Unmatched junction bases numbered 0, after V lost 1 base and J lost 3 bases. Per the germline V gene, CDR1 is MNHEY and CDR2 is SMNVEV (reference sequence).

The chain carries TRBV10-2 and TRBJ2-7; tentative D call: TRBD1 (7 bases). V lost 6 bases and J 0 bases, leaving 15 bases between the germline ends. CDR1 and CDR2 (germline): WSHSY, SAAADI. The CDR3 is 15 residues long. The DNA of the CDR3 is TGCGCCAGCAGGCGCGGGACAGCGAGCTCCTACGAGCAGTACGTC. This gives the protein CASRRGTASSYEQYV.

The chain's CDR3 is CASSNRAREQYF. The CDR3 nucleotides read TGTGCCAGCAGCAACAGGGCCCGCGAGCAGTACTTC. The gene calls are TRBV7-9 and TRBJ2-7; possible D gene TRBD1, 6 bases. V was pared by 5 bases and J by 6 bases, with 11 bases between. CDR1 and CDR2 (germline): SEHNR, FQNEAQ (reference sequence). The CDR3 loop spans 12 amino acids.

DNA for the CDR3: TGTGCCAGCAGTACCGGGACAGAGAGCAATCAGCCCCAGCATTTT. Residues: CASSTGTESNQPQHF. The chain carries TRBV2 and TRBJ1-5; 7 bases line up with TRBD1. Germline V gene sequence: CDR1 SNHLY, CDR2 FYNNEI. Losses at the gene ends were 5 bases for V and 1 base for J; bases not matched to a gene: 5. The CDR3 has 15 amino acids.

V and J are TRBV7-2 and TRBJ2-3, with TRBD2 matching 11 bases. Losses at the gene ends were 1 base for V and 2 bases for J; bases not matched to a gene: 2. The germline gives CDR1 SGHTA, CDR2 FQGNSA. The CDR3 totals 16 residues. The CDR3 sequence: CASSLGLAGNTDTQYF. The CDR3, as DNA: TGTGCCAGCAGCTTAGGACTAGCGGGGAACACAGATACGCAGTATTTT.

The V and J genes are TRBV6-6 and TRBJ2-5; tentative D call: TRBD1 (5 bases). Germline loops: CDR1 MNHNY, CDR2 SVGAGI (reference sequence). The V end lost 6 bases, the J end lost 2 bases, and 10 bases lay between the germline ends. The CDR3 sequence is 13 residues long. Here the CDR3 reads CASRETEQETQYF. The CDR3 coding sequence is TGTGCCAGCAGGGAGACAGAACAAGAGACCCAGTACTTC.

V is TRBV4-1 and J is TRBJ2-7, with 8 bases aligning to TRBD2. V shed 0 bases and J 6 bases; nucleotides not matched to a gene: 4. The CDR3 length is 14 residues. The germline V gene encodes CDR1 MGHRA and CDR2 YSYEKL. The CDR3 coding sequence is TGCGCCAGCAGCCAAGAAAGGCTAGCGGGCGAGCAGTACTTC. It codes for CASSQERLAGEQYF.

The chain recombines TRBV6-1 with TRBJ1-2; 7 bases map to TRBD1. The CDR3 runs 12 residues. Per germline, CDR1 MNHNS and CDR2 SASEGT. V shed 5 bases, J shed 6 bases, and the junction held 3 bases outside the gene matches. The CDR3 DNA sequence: TGTGCCAGCAGTAACAGGGGTCATGGCTACACCTTC. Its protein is CASSNRGHGYTF.

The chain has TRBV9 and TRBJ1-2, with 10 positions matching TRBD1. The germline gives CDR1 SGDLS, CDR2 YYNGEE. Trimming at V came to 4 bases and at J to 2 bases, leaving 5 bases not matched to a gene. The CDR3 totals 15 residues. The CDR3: CASSQPGQGNYGYTF. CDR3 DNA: TGTGCCAGCAGCCAGCCGGGACAGGGGAACTATGGCTACACCTTC.

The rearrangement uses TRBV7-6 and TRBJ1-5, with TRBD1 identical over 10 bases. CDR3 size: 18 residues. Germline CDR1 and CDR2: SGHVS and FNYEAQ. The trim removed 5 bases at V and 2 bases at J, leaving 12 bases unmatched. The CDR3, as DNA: TGTGCCAGCAGCCCAAACGATCGACAGGGGGCAGGCAATCAGCCCCAGCATTTT. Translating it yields CASSPNDRQGAGNQPQHF.

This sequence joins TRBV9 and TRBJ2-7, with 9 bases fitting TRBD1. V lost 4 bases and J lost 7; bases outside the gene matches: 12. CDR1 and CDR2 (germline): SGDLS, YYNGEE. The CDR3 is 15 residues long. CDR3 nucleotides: TGTGCCAGCAGCCCAACCGGGACAGGGAGGTATGAGCAGTACTTC. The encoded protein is CASSPTGTGRYEQYF.

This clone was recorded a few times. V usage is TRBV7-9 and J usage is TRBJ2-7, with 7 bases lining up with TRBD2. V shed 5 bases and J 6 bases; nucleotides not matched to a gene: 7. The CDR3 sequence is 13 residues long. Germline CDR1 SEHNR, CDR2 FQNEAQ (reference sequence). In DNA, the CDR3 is TGTGCCAGCAGCCCCTCGGGAGGTTCCGAGCAGTACGTC. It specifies CASSPSGGSEQYV.